This TCR beta chain was obtained from a study of shared clonotypes between healthy human individuals. On this clone itself: The junction departs from the called germline gene at one end, perhaps through a read error.

Every subset's genomic DNA went evenly onto several immunoSEQ plates. TCRdb's table, derived via immunoSEQ multiplex PCR, lists solely in-frame clones and lacks some. The profile shows hundreds of thousands of clones, roughly 79% of them singletons. Genomic DNA of unsorted samples came from roughly 90 million PBMCs. CDR3 length: 16 amino acids. Germline assignment: CDR1 SGHNT and CDR2 YYREEE (reference sequence). This sequence joins TRBV5-4 and TRBJ1-6; D is unclear. The source of this sequence is a woman aged 40 to 50 in good health. Some clones in this sample may be carry-over from other donors' samples. Sequencing used PBMCs. Here the CDR3 reads CASSLDASSYNSPLHF. CDR3 in DNA: TGTGCCAGCAGCTTGGACGCCAGCTCCTATAATTCACCCCTCCACTTC.